The T cell receptor (beta chain) under discussion was sequenced for a study of blood T cell repertoires in COVID-19. In the original analysis: Reference gene primer amplification gave nucleated cell count estimates. Some clones are missing from TCRdb's copy, which holds only in-frame ones; the method was immunoSEQ multiplex PCR. The DNA gave D and trimming, while V, J and clone size come from that table. The repertoire includes more than 45,000 clones, about nine tenths of them detected once, and 5% to 6.5% sits in the top ten. The CDR3 sequence is 16 residues long. Trimming removed 3 bases from V and 3 bases from J; junction bases left unmatched: 9. Per germline, CDR1 LNHDA and CDR2 SQIVND (reference sequence).

The clonotype comes from a man aged 70 or older with acute or convalescent COVID-19. The rearrangement links TRBV19 to TRBJ2-7; TRBD2 aligns across 9 bases. The sequencing input was peripheral blood. The DNA for the CDR3 is TGTGCCAGTAGTATCTTAGGGGCTAGCGGGGTCTACGAGCAGTACTTC. It specifies CASSILGASGVYEQYF.